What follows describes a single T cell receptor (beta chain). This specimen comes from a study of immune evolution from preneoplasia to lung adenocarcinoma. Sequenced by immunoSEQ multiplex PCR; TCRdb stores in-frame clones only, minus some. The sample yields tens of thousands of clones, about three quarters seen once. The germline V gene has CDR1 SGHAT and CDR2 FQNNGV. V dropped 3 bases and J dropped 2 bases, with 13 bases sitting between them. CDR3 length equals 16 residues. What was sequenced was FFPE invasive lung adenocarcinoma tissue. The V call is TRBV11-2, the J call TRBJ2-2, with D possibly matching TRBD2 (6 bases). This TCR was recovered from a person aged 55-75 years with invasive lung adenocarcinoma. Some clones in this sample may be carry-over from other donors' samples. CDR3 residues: CASSFLARANTGELFF. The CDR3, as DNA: TGTGCCAGCAGCTTTCTAGCGCGAGCCAACACCGGGGAGCTGTTTTTT.